The clone carrying this T cell receptor (beta chain) was seen a few times. What it binds is unknown. Original data processing: Sample TCR totals centred on a median of about 92,000, ranging about 20,000 to 700,000. TCRdb independently ran MiXCR on the RACE reads; one entry per CDR3 protein. TCRdb's processing, not the authors' own work, is the source of the V and J calls. The repertoire holds under 300,000 distinct CDR3 sequences, with 7.7% as singletons. The sample comes from a study of human T cells and chemical hapten exposure. Study summary: Diphenylcyclopropenone, dosed weekly to the scalp, was given to patients throughout the roughly 23-week study. The upper back received 0.01% DPC by patch testing, with results read at 6 days.

Time point here: pre-sensitization, week 0. Treatment here: therapeutic diphenylcyclopropenone sensitization with weekly scalp DPC. This CDR3 contains 15 residues. Trimming took 4 bases from V and 4 from J; bases not matched to a gene: 8. Germline V lookup: CDR1 SGHRS, CDR2 YFSETQ. Notes on the study in general: The immune response of these alopecia patients might not match healthy individuals'.

The TCR sequence derives from a man in his late teens or twenties with alopecia areata. Some clones in this sample may be carry-over from other donors' samples. The gene calls are TRBV5-1 and TRBJ2-3; 8 bases match TRBD1. Sequenced material: whole blood, taken in connection with sensitization to the hapten diphenylcyclopropenone (DPC). This CDR3 is CASSGRTGSADTQYF. The DNA of the CDR3 is TGCGCCAGCAGCGGGCGGACAGGGTCCGCAGATACGCAGTATTTT.